These 13 T cell receptor beta chains came from one sample sequenced in a study of blood T cell repertoires in COVID-19. The protocol was immunoSEQ multiplex PCR, while the TCRdb copy is restricted to in-frame clones and leaves out a portion. Of about 310,000 clones detected, roughly 90% appear once; the ten largest clones hold around 0.98%. Material: peripheral blood. The origin of the receptors is a woman between 40 and 50 years old with COVID-19, enrolled during active disease.

This clone came up a few times. J is TRBJ2-7 and V is TRBV6-2 or TRBV6-3; D may be TRBD2 (5 bases). The CDR3 sequence is 17 residues long. V dropped 3 bases and J dropped 0 bases, with 18 bases sitting between them. Germline V gene lookup returns CDR1 MNHEY and CDR2 SVGEGT. The CDR3 DNA reads as TGTGCCAGCAGTTATCCCAGTCGCGGGTTGAGCTCCTACGAGCAGTACTTC. It specifies CASSYPSRGLSSYEQYF.

This chain connects TRBV25-1 to TRBJ1-5; a weak D match, TRBD1 (6 bases). Trimming removed 3 bases from V and 4 bases from J, with 16 bases in between. Germline V lookup: CDR1 MGHDK, CDR2 SYGVNS. This CDR3 has 16 residues. The CDR3 loop reads CASSDWGGSGNQPQHF. CDR3 nucleotide sequence: TGTGCCAGCAGTGATTGGGGGGGCAGCGGGAATCAGCCCCAGCATTTT.

CDR3 sequence: CASSSTGAMMAFF. In DNA, the CDR3 is TGTGCCAGCAGTTCGACAGGTGCAATGATGGCTTTCTTT. The V call is TRBV28, the J call TRBJ1-1; D is perhaps TRBD1 (6 bases). The CDR3 spans 13 residues. The germline gives CDR1 MDHEN, CDR2 SYDVKM. Between the trimmed V and J ends, which lost 4 bases and 11 bases, there was a span of 17 bases.

Of note for this clone: One end of the junction varies from germline; a read error may be responsible. The J gene is TRBJ2-2, the V gene TRBV6-5, with 9 positions matching TRBD1. The CDR3 sequence is 15 residues long. CDR1 is MNHEY, CDR2 SVGAGI, per germline. In DNA form, the CDR3 reads TGTGCCAGCAGCCGACAGGGGGTGCACACCGGGGAGCCGTTTTTT. It specifies CASSRQGVHTGEPFF.

This chain joins TRBV5-6 and TRBJ2-1; 7 bases line up with TRBD2. After removal of 4 bases from V and 7 bases from J, the junction contained 11 bases not matched to a gene. Germline lookup yields CDR1 SGHDT and CDR2 YYEEEE. The CDR3 runs 15 residues. The CDR3 DNA is TGTGCCAGCAGCGCCTCTAGCGGAGTCAGGAATGAGCAGTTCTTC. The encoded protein is CASSASSGVRNEQFF. Full variable domain (outside the CDR3, taken from reference TRBV5-6 and TRBJ2-1): DAGVTQSPTHLIKTRGQQVTLRCSPKSGHDTVSWYQQALGQGPQFIFQYYEEEERQRGNFPDRFSGHQFPNYSSELNVNALLLGDSALYLCASSASSGVRNEQFFGPGTRLTVL.

The chain joins TRBV20-1 to TRBJ2-5; 8 bases agree with TRBD1. Trimming at V came to 3 bases and at J to 5 bases, leaving 11 bases not matched to a gene. From germline, CDR1 is DFQATT and CDR2 SNEGSKA (reference sequence). This CDR3 has 15 residues. The CDR3 loop is CSASPFRGLGETQYF. For the CDR3, the DNA is TGCAGTGCTAGTCCCTTCAGGGGGCTAGGGGAGACCCAGTACTTC.

About this clone itself: Other DNA variants within this sample encode the same CDR3. This chain joins TRBV7-9 and TRBJ2-7; D not resolved. Trimming took 4 bases from V and 3 from J, leaving 4 bases between them. The CDR3 sequence is 11 residues long. Per germline, CDR1 SEHNR and CDR2 FQNEAQ (reference sequence). CDR3: CASSSLYEQYF. The CDR3 DNA sequence: TGTGCCAGCAGCTCACTCTACGAGCAGTACTTC.

The table lists this clone with a count of one. The chain is built from TRBV6-5 and TRBJ1-1; D remains ambiguous. The CDR3 length is 13 residues. The V end lost 2 bases, the J end lost 1 base, and 5 bases lay between the germline ends. Per germline, CDR1 MNHEY and CDR2 SVGAGI. CDR3 sequence: CASSYIQNTEAFF. In DNA, the CDR3 is TGTGCCAGCAGTTACATACAGAACACTGAAGCTTTCTTT.

The chain has TRBV7-8 and TRBJ1-2, with D possibly TRBD1 on 6 matching bases. Germline V gene data show CDR1 as SGHVS and CDR2 as FQNEAQ. The CDR3 loop spans 16 amino acids. Trimming shortened V by 5 bases and J by 7 bases, and 23 bases separated the two germline ends. The CDR3 reads CASSAYPGHKAGGYTF. CDR3 nucleotides: TGTGCCAGCAGCGCGTACCCGGGACATAAGGCGGGTGGCTACACCTTC.

This clone occurred a few times. The rearrangement uses TRBV5-1 and TRBJ2-7; TRBD2 might be the D (6 bases). Germline assignment: CDR1 SGHRS and CDR2 YFSETQ. This CDR3 region has 14 residues. V lost 2 bases to trimming and J lost 7 bases, with 16 bases between them. The CDR3 coding sequence is TGCGCCAGCAGCTTTACCGGGACTTTGGGTGAGCAGTACTTC. Protein: CASSFTGTLGEQYF.

CDR3 sequence (DNA): TGTGCCAGCAGCCGCGGACAGGGGAGTGCCAACGTCCTGACTTTC. Translating it yields CASSRGQGSANVLTF. The rearrangement links TRBV7-6 to TRBJ2-6, with TRBD1 identical over 9 bases. Germline CDR1 SGHVS, CDR2 FNYEAQ. The CDR3 loop spans 15 amino acids. V shed 5 bases and J 7 bases; nucleotides not matched to a gene: 6.

The chain combines TRBV27 with TRBJ2-7, with TRBD2 matching over 13 bases. With 6 bases clipped from V and 6 bases from J, the junction kept 5 bases outside the gene matches. The CDR3 loop spans 14 amino acids. From germline, CDR1 is MNHEY and CDR2 SMNVEV (reference sequence). CDR3 DNA sequence: TGTGCCAGCAGCTGGGGACTAGCGGGAACCGAGCAGTACTTC. Protein sequence: CASSWGLAGTEQYF.

The J gene is TRBJ2-1, the V gene TRBV27, with 9 bases matching TRBD1. CDR3 length: 15 residues. CDR1 is MNHEY and CDR2 is SMNVEV in the germline V gene (reference sequence). V lost 5 bases, J lost 8 bases, and 10 bases stayed unmatched. CDR3 protein: CASSRRWTGEDEQFF. DNA for the CDR3: TGTGCCAGCAGTAGACGATGGACAGGGGAGGATGAGCAGTTCTTC.